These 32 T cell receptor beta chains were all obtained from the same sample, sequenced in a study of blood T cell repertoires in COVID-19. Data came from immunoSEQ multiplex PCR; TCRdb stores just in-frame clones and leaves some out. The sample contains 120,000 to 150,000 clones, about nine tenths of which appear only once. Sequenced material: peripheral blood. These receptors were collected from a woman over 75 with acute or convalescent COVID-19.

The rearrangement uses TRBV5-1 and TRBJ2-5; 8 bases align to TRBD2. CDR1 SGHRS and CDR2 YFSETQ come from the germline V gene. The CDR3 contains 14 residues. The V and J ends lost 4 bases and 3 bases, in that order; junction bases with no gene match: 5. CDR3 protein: CASSQTSGEETQYF. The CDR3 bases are TGCGCCAGCAGCCAAACTAGCGGAGAAGAGACCCAGTACTTC.

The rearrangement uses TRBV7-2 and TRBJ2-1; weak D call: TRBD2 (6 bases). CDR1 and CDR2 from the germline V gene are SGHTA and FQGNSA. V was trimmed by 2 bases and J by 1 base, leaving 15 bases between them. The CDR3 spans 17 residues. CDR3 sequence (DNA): TGTGCCAGCAGCTTATTCGGCGGGGCCAAATCCTACAATGAGCAGTTCTTC. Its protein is CASSLFGGAKSYNEQFF.

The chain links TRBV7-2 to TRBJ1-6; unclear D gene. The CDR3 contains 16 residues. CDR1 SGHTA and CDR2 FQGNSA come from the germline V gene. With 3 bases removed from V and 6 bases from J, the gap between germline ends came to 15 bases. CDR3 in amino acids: CASSLAPSEVNSPLHF. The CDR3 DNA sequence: TGTGCCAGCAGCTTGGCACCTTCAGAGGTTAATTCACCCCTCCACTTT.

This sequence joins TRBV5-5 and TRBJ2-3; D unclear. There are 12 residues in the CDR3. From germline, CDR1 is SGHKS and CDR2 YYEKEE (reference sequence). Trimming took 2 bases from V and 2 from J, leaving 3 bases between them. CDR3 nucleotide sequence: TGTGCCAGCAGCTTATACACAGATACGCAGTATTTT. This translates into CASSLYTDTQYF.

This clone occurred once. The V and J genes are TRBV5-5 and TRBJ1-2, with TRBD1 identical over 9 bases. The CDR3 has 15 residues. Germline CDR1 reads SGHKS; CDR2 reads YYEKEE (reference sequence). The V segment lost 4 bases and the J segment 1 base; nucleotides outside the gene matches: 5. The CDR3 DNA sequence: TGTGCCAGCAGCCTCCCGACAGGGGGTAACTATGGCTACACCTTC. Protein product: CASSLPTGGNYGYTF.

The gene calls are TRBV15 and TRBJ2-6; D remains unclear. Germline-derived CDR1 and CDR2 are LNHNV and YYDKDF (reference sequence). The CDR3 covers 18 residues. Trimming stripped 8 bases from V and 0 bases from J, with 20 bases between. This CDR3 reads CATQLNPSPSSGANVLTF. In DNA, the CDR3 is TGTGCCACCCAACTCAACCCATCTCCGAGCTCTGGGGCCAACGTCCTGACTTTC.

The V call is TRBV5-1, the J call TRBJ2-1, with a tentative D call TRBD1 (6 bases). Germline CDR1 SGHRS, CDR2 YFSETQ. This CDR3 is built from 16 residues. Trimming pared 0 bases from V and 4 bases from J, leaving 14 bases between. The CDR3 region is CASSLEGVGNYNEQFF. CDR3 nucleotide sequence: TGCGCCAGCAGCTTGGAGGGGGTTGGGAATTACAATGAGCAGTTCTTC.

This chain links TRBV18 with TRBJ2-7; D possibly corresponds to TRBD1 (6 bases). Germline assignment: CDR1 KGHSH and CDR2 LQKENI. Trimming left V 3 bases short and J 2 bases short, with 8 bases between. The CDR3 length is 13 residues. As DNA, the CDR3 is TGTGCCAGCTCACCTGGACAGACCTACGAGCAGTACTTC. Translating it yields CASSPGQTYEQYF.

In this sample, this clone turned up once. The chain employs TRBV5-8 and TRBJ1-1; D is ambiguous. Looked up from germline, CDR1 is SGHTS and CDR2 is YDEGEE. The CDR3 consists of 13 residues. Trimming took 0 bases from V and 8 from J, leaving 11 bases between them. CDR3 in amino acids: CASSLVRYREAFF. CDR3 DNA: TGTGCCAGCAGCTTGGTCAGGTATAGGGAAGCTTTCTTT.

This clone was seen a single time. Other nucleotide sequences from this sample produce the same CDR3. The CDR3: CASSGGQNYGYTF. The DNA of the CDR3 is TGTGCCAGCAGTGGGGGACAGAACTATGGCTACACCTTC. V and J are TRBV2 and TRBJ1-2; 7 bases align to TRBD1. Germline V CDR1 and CDR2: SNHLY, FYNNEI. The CDR3 sequence is 13 residues long. J gave up 2 bases and V 4 bases, and 1 base lay outside the gene matches.

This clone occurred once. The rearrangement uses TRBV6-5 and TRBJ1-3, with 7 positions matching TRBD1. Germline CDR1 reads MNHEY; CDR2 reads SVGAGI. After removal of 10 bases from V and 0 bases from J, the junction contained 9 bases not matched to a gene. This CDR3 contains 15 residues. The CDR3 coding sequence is TGTGCCACCAGACAGGGTCAATTCTCTGGAAACACCATATATTTT. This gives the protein CATRQGQFSGNTIYF.

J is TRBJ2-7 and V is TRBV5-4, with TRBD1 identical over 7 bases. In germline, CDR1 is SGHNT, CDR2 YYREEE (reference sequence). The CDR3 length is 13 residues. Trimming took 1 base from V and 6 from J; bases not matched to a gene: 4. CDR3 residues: CASSLPTGTEQYF. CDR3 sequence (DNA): TGTGCCAGCAGCTTGCCGACAGGGACCGAGCAGTACTTC.

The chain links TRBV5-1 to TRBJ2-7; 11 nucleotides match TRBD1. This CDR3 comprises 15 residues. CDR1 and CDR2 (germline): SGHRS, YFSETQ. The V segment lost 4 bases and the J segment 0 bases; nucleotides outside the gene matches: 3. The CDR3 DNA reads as TGCGCCAGCAGCCCCGGGACAGGGGGCTCCTACGAGCAGTACTTC. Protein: CASSPGTGGSYEQYF. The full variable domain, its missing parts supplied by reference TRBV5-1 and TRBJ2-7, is KAGVTQTPRYLIKTRGQQVTLSCSPISGHRSVSWYQQTPGQGLQFLFEYFSETQRNKGNFPGRFSGRQFSNSRSEMNVSTLELGDSALYLCASSPGTGGSYEQYFGPGTRLTVT.

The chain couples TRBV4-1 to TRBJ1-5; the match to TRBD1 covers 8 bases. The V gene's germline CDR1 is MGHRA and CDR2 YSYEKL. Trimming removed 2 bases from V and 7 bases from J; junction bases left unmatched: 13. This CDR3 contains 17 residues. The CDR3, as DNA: TGCGCCAGCAGCCAAACCCCCTGGACAGGGATCGTACAGCCCCAGCATTTT. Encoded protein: CASSQTPWTGIVQPQHF.

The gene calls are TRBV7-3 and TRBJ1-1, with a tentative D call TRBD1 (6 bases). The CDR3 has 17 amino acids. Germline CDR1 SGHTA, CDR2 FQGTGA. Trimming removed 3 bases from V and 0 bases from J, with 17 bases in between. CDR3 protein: CASSLRRTVNMNTEAFF. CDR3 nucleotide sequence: TGTGCCAGCAGCTTGAGGCGGACAGTAAACATGAACACTGAAGCTTTCTTT.

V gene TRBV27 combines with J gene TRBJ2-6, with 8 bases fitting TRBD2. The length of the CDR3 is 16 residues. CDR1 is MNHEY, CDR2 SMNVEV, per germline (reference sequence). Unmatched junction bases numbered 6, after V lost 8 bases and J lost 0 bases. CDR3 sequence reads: CASRRGGGSGANVLTF. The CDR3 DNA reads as TGTGCCAGCCGCCGGGGGGGCGGCTCTGGGGCCAACGTCCTGACTTTC.

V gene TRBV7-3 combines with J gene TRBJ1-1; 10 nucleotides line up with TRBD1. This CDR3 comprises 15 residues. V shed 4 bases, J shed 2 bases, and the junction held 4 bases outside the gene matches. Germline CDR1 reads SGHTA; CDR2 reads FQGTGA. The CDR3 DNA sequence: TGTGCCAGCAGCTCCGACAGGGGGCCAAACACTGAAGCTTTCTTT. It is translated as CASSSDRGPNTEAFF.

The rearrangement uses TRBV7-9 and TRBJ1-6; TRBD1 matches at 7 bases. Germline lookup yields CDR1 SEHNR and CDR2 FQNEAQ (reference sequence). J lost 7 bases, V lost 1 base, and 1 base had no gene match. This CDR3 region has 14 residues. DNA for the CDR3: TGTGCCAGCAGCTTAGACAGGGGAAATTCACCCCTCCACTTT. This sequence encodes CASSLDRGNSPLHF. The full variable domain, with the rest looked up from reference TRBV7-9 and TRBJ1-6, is DTGVSQNPRHKITKRGQNVTFRCDPISEHNRLYWYRQTLGQGPEFLTYFQNEAQLEKSRLLSDRFSAERPKGSFSTLEIQRTEQGDSAMYLCASSLDRGNSPLHFGNGTRLTVT.

CDR3 in amino acids: CAISESDRGATYEQYF. Written as DNA, the CDR3 is TGTGCCATCAGTGAGTCGGACAGGGGGGCCACCTACGAGCAGTACTTC. V gene TRBV10-3 combines with J gene TRBJ2-7; 10 bases map to TRBD1. V trimming: 0 bases; J trimming: 2 bases; junction bases outside the gene matches: 4. Germline V gene sequence: CDR1 ENHRY, CDR2 SYGVKD. The CDR3 length is 16 residues.

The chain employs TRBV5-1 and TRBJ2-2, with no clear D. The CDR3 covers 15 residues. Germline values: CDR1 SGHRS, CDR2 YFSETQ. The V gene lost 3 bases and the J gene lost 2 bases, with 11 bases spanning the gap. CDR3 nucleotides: TGCGCCAGCAGCTACCTAACCCGTAACACCGGGGAGCTGTTTTTT. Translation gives CASSYLTRNTGELFF.

In DNA form, the CDR3 reads TGTGCCAGCAGTTCCCCGGGGGAACCAACTAGCACAGATACGCAGTATTTT. Translating gives CASSSPGEPTSTDTQYF. The chain recombines TRBV6-2 or TRBV6-3 with TRBJ2-3, with D possibly matching TRBD2 (6 bases). Trimming removed 4 bases from V and 0 bases from J, with 17 bases in between. From germline, CDR1 is MNHEY and CDR2 SVGEGT. The CDR3 is 17 residues long.

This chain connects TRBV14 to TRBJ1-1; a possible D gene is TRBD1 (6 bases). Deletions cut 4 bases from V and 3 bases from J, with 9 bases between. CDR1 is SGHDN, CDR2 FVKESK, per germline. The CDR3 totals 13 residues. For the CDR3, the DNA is TGTGCCAGCAGCCTTGACAGGCACACTGAAGCTTTCTTT. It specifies CASSLDRHTEAFF.

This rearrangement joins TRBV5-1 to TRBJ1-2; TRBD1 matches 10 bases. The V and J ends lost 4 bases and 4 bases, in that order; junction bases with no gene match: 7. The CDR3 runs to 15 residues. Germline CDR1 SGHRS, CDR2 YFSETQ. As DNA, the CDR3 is TGCGCCAGCAGCATCGAGACAGGGGGCGTCTATGGCTACACCTTC. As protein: CASSIETGGVYGYTF.

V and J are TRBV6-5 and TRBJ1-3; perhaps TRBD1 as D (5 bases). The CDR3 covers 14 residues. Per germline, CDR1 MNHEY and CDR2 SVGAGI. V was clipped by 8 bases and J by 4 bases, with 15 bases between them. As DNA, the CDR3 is TGTGCCAGCTCCGACAGCGTGGGGGGAAACACCATATATTTT. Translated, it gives CASSDSVGGNTIYF.

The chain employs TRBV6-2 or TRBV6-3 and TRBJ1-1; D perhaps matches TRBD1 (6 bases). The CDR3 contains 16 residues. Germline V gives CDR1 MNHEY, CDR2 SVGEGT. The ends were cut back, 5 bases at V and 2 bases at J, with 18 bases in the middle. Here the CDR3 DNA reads TGTGCCAGCAGTCAACGGACACGGGACACCAACACTGAAGCTTTCTTT. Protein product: CASSQRTRDTNTEAFF.

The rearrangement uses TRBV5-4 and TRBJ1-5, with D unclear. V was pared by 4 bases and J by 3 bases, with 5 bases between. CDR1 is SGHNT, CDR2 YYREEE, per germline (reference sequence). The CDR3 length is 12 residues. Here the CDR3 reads CASSLNNQPQHF. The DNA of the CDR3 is TGTGCCAGCAGCCTAAACAATCAGCCCCAGCATTTT.

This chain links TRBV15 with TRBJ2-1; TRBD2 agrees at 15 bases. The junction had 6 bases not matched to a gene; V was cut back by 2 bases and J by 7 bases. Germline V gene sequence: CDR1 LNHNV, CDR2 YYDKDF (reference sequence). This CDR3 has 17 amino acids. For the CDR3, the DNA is TGTGCCACCAGCAGATCAAGGACTAGCGGGGGGGAAAATGAGCAGTTCTTC. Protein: CATSRSRTSGGENEQFF. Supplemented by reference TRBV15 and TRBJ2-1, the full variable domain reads DAMVIQNPRYQVTQFGKPVTLSCSQTLNHNVMYWYQQKSSQAPKLLFHYYDKDFNNEADTPDNFQSRRPNTSFCFLDIRSPGLGDTAMYLCATSRSRTSGGENEQFFGPGTRLTVL.

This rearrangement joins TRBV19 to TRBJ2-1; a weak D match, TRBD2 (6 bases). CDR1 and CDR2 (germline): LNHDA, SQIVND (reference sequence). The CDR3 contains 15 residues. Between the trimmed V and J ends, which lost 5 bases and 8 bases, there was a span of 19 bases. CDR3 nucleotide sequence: TGTGCCAGTAGTGAATCCAGCGGGTCAGTCTATGAGCAGTTCTTC. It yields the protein CASSESSGSVYEQFF.

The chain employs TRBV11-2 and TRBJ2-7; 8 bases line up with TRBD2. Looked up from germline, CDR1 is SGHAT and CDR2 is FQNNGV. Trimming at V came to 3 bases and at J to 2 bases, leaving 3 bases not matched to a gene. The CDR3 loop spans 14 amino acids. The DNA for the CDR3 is TGTGCCAGCAGCTTCGGGGGGGGAACCTACGAGCAGTACTTC. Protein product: CASSFGGGTYEQYF.

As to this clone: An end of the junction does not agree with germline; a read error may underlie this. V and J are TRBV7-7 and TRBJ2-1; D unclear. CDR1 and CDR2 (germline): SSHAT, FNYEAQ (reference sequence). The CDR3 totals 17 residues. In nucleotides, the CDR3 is TGTGCTAGCAGCCCGAGCCTCGCGGCCTACTCCTACAATGAGCAGTTCTTC. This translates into CASSPSLAAYSYNEQFF.

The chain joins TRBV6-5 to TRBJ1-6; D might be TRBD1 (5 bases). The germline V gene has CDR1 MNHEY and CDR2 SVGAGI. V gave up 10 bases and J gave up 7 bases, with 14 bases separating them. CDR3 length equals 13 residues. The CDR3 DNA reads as TGTGCCACCTTCAAGACAGAAAATTCACCCCTCCACTTT. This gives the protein CATFKTENSPLHF.

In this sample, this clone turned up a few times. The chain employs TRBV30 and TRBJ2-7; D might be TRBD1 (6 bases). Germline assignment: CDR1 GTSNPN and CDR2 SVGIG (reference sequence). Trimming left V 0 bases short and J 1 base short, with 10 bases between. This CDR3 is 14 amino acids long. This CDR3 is CAWSVGTSSYEQYF. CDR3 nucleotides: TGTGCCTGGAGTGTCGGGACATCTTCCTACGAGCAGTACTTC.